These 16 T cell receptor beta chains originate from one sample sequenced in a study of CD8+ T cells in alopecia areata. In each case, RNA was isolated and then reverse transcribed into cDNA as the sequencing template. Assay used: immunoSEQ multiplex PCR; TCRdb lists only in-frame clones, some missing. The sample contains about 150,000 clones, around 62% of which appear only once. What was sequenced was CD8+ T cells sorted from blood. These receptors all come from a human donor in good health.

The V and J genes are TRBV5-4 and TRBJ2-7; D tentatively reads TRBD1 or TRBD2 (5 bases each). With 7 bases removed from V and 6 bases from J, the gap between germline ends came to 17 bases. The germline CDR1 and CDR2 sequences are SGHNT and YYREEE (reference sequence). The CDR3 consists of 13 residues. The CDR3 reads CASWDALGSEQYF. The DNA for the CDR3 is TGTGCCAGCTGGGACGCGCTGGGCAGCGAGCAGTACTTC.

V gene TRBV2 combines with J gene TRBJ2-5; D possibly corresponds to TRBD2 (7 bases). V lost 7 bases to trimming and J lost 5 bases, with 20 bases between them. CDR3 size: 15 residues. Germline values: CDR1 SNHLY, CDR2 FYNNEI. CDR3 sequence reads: CASTPSRGGAETQYF. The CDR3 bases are TGTGCCAGCACTCCAAGCCGTGGGGGGGCCGAGACCCAGTACTTC.

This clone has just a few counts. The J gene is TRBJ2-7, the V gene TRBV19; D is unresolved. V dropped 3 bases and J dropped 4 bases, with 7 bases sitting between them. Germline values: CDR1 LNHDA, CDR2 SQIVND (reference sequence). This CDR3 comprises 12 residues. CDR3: CASSIPGYEQYF. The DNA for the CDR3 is TGTGCCAGTAGTATCCCTGGTTACGAGCAGTACTTC.

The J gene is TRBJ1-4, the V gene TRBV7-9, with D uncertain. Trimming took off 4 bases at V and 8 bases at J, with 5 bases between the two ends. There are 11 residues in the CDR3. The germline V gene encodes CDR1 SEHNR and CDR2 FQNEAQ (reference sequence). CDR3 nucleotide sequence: TGTGCCAGCAGCTCCTACGAAAAACTGTTTTTT. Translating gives CASSSYEKLFF.

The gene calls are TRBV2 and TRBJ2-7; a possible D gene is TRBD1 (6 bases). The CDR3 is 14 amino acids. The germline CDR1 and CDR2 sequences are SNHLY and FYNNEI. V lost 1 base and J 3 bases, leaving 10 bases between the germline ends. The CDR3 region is CASSEDGTIYEQYF. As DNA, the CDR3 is TGTGCCAGCAGTGAAGACGGGACAATCTACGAGCAGTACTTC.

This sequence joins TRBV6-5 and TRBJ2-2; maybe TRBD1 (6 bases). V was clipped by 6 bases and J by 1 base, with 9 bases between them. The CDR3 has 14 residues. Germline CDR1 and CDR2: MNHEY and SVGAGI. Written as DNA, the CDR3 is TGTGCCAGCAGCCTGGGACAGAACACCGGGGAGCTGTTTTTT. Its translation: CASSLGQNTGELFF.

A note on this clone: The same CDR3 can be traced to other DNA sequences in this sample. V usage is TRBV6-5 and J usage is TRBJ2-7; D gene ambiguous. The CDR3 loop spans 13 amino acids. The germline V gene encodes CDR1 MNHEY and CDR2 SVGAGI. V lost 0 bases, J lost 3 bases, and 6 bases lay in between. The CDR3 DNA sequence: TGTGCCAGCAGTTACTCGGCAGGCTACGAGCAGTACTTC. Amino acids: CASSYSAGYEQYF.

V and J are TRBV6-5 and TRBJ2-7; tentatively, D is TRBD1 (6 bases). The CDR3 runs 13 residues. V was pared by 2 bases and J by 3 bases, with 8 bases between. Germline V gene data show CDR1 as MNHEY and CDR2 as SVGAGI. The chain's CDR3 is CASSYRGGYEQYF. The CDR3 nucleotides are TGTGCCAGCAGTTACAGAGGGGGCTACGAGCAGTACTTC.

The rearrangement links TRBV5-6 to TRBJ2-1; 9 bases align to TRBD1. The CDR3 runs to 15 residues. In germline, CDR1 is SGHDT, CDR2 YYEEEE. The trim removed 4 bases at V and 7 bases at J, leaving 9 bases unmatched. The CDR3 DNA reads TGTGCCAGCAGCACGGGACAGGGATTTAGTAATGAGCAGTTCTTC. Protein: CASSTGQGFSNEQFF.

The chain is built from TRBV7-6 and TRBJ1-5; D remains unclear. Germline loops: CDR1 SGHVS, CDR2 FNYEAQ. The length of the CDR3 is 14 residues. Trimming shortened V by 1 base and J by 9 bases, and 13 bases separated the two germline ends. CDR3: CASSLVLGDRPQHF. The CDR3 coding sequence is TGTGCCAGCAGCTTAGTCTTGGGAGATCGGCCCCAGCATTTT. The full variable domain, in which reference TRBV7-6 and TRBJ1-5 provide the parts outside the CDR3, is GAGVSQSPRYKVTKRGQDVALRCDPISGHVSLYWYRQALGQGPEFLTYFNYEAQQDKSGLPNDRFSAERPEGSISTLTIQRTEQRDSAMYRCASSLVLGDRPQHFGDGTRLSIL.

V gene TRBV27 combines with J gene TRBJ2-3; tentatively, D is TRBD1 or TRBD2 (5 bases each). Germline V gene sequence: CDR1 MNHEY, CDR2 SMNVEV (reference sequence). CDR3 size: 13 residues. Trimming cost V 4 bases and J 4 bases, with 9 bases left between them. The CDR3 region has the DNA TGTGCCAGCAGTTCGGGGCGTCCAGATACGCAGTATTTT. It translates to CASSSGRPDTQYF.

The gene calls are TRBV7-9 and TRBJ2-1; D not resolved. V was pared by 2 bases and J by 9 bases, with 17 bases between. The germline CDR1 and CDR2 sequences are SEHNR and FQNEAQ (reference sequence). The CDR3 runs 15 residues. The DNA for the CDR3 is TGTGCCAGCAGCTTATTGGTTCACCTAGTGGGTGAGCAGTTCTTC. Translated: CASSLLVHLVGEQFF.

Here the CDR3 reads CASSQDHGSGELFF. Written as DNA, the CDR3 is TGTGCCAGCAGCCAAGATCACGGTAGCGGGGAGCTGTTTTTT. The rearrangement links TRBV14 to TRBJ2-2; D not resolved. This CDR3 spans 14 amino acids. Trimming took off 0 bases at V and 7 bases at J, with 9 bases between the two ends. From germline, CDR1 is SGHDN and CDR2 FVKESK.

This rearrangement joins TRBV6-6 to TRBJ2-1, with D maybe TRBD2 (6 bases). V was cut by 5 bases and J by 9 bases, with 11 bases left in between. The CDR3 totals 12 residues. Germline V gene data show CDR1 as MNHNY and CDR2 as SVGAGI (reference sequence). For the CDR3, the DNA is TGTGCCAGCAGTCCTAGCGTTAGTGAGCAGTTCTTC. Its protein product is CASSPSVSEQFF.

CDR3 nucleotide sequence: TGTGCCAGCAGCACGGGGAGCACCCCCTACGAGCAGTACTTC. Amino acids: CASSTGSTPYEQYF. The V gene is TRBV25-1, the J gene TRBJ2-5; maybe TRBD2 (5 bases). The DNA end is more similar to TRBJ2-7, so the J call may be wrong. This CDR3 comprises 14 residues. In germline, CDR1 is MGHDK, CDR2 SYGVNS.

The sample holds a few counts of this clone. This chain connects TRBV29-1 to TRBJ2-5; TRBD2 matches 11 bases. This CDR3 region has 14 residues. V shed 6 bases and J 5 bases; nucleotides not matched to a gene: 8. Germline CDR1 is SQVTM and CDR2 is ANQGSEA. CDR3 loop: CSVQLAGAGETQYF. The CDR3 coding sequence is TGCAGCGTCCAACTAGCGGGAGCGGGTGAGACCCAGTACTTC. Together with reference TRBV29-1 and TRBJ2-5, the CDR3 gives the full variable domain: SAVISQKPSRDICQRGTSLTIQCQVDSQVTMMFWYRQQPGQSLTLIATANQGSEATYESGFVIDKFPISRPNLTFSTLTVSNMSPEDSSIYLCSVQLAGAGETQYFGPGTRLLVL.